The rows below give T cell receptor beta chains drawn from one sample of a study of regulatory T cells in long-lasting Graves disease. MiXCR, applied by TCRdb to the multiplex PCR reads, yields one record per CDR3 protein. This repertoire shows 350,000 to 500,000 distinct CDR3 sequences, 16% found once; its top ten account for about 11%. This same sample was also taken into another study, of T cells in Graves' hyperthyroidism and ophthalmopathy.

The sequencing used peripheral blood mononuclear cells (PBMCs), collected at new diagnosis, from a patient treated with antithyroid drugs. These receptors all come from a woman aged 30 to 39 with Graves disease. The conserved cysteine and the conserved F or W are not part of the CDR3 here.

J gene: TRBJ2-1
V gene: TRBV24-1
CDR3 protein: ATSDLSGRGDEQF

J gene: TRBJ2-2
V gene: TRBV5-5
CDR3 protein: ASSLVLAGAGELF

J gene: TRBJ2-1
V gene: TRBV7-3
CDR3 protein: ASSLYGSSYNEQF

J gene: TRBJ2-3
V gene: TRBV2
CDR3 protein: ATRSGSGGTDTQY

J gene: TRBJ1-1
V gene: TRBV4-1
CDR3 protein: ASSQARAGVKAF

J gene: TRBJ2-5
V gene: TRBV5-1
CDR3 protein: ASTNRETQY

J gene: TRBJ1-6
V gene: TRBV27
CDR3 protein: ASSLARIPALNSPLH

J gene: TRBJ1-1
V gene: TRBV5-1
CDR3 protein: ASSPGTGGIAEAF

J gene: TRBJ2-7
V gene: TRBV28
CDR3 protein: ASSLLDYEQY

J gene: TRBJ2-1
V gene: TRBV14
CDR3 protein: ASSQALNNEQF

J gene: TRBJ2-3
V gene: TRBV25-1
CDR3 protein: ASSKTGGSDTQY

J gene: TRBJ1-2
V gene: TRBV20-1
CDR3 protein: SATGKGYT

J gene: TRBJ1-4
V gene: TRBV12-3/TRBV12-4
CDR3 protein: ASSLAFLEGTNEKLF

J gene: TRBJ1-2
V gene: TRBV10-3
CDR3 protein: AITGTYGYT